One T cell receptor (beta chain) is described in this entry. According to the study, genomic DNA was the template for TCR beta VDJ and CDR3 profiling. TCRdb itself ran the reads through MiXCR, one entry per CDR3 protein. The profile covers 42,000 or so distinct CDR3 sequences, with roughly 65% appearing a single time and under 25% taken by the ten largest. The CDR3 is made up of 14 amino acids. CDR1 is SGHVS, CDR2 FNYEAQ, per germline. V dropped 3 bases and J dropped 3; count of bases not matched to a gene: 2. The data are from a study of CD8+CD57+ T cells in acquired aplastic anemia. The gene calls are TRBV7-6 and TRBJ2-7; 10 bases agree with TRBD1. The clonotype was recovered from a human donor in good health, serving as a control. Sequenced material: sorted CD4+, CD8+, or CD8+CD57+ T cells (not recorded which) from PBMCs. CDR3 nucleotides: TGTGCCAGCAGCTTGGGACAGGGGAACTACGAGCAGTACTTC. Translated: CASSLGQGNYEQYF.